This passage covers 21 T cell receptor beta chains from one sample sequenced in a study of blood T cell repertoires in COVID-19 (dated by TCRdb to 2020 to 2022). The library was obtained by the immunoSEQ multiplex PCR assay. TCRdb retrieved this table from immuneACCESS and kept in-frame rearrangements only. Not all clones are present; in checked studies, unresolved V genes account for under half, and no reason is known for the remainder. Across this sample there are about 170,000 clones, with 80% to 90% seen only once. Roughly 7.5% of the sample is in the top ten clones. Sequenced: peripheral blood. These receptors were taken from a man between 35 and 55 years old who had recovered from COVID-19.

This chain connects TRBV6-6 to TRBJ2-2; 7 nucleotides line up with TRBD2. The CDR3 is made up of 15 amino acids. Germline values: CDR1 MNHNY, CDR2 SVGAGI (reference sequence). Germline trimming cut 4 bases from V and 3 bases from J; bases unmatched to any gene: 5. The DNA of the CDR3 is TGTGCCAGCAGTTGGTGGGGAGGGGACACCGGGGAGCTGTTTTTT. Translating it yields CASSWWGGDTGELFF.

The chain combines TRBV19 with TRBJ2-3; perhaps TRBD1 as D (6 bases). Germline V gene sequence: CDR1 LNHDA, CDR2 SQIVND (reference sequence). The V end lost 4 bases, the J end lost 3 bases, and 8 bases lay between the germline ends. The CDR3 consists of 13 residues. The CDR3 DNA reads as TGTGCCAGTAGTACACAGGGTACAGATACGCAGTATTTT. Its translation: CASSTQGTDTQYF.

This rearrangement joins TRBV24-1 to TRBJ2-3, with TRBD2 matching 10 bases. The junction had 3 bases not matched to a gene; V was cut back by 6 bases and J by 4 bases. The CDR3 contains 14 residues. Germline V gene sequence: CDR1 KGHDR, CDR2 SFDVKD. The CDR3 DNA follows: TGTGCCACCAGTCTAGCGGGAGAGCCAGATACGCAGTATTTT. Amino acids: CATSLAGEPDTQYF.

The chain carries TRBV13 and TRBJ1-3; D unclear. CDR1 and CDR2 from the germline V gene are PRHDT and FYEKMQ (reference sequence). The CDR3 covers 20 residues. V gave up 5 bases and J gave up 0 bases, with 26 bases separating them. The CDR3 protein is CASSPPRGTQLITSGNTIYF. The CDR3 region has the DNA TGTGCCAGCAGCCCCCCCCGCGGCACTCAATTAATTACCTCTGGAAACACCATATATTTT.

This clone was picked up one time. CDR3 coding DNA: TGCAGCGTCGATCCAGGGCCGGGTGGGGCCAACGTCCTGACTTTC. Translated: CSVDPGPGGANVLTF. The rearrangement uses TRBV29-1 and TRBJ2-6; D may be TRBD1 (5 bases). Trimming removed 6 bases from V and 3 bases from J, with 15 bases in between. This CDR3 region has 15 residues. The V gene's germline CDR1 is SQVTM and CDR2 ANQGSEA.

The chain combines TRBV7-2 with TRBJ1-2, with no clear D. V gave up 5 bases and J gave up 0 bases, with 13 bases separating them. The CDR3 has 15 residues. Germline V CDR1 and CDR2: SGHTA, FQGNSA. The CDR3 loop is CASSPREASNYGYTF. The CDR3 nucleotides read TGTGCCAGCAGCCCACGGGAGGCCTCTAACTATGGCTACACCTTC.

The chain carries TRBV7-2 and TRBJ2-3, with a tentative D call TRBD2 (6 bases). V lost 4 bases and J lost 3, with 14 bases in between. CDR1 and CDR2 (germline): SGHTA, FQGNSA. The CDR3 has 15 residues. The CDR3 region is CASSYQLGGTDTQYF. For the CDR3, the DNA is TGTGCCAGCAGCTACCAGTTGGGGGGAACAGATACGCAGTATTTT.

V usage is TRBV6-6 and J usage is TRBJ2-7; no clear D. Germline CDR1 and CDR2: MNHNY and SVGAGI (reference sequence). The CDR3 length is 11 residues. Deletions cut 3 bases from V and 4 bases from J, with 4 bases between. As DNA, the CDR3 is TGTGCCAGCAGTTATCGGTACGAGCAGTACTTC. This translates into CASSYRYEQYF.

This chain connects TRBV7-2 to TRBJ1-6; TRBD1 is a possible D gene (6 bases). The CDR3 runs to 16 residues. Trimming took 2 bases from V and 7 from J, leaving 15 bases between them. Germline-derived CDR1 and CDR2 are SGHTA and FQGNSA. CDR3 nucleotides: TGTGCCAGCAGCTTACAGGGGAACAGGCCCAATTCACCCCTCCACTTT. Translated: CASSLQGNRPNSPLHF.

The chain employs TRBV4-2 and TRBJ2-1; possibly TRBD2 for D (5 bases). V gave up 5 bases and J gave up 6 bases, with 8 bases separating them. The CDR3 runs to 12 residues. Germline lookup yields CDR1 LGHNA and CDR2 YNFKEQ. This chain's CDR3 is CASSFEGNEQFF. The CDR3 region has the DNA TGTGCCAGCAGCTTTGAGGGCAATGAGCAGTTCTTC.

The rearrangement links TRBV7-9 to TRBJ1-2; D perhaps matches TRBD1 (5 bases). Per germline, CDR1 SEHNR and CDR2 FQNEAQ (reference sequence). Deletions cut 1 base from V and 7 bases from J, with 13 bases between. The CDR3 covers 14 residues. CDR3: CASSLVGGMSGYTF. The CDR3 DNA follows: TGTGCCAGCAGCTTAGTGGGGGGGATGAGTGGCTACACCTTC.

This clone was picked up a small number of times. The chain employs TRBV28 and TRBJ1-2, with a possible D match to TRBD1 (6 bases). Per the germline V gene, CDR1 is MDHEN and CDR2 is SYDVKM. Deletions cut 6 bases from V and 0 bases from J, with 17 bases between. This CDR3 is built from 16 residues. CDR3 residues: CASRRDRDIANYGYTF. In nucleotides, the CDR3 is TGTGCCAGCAGACGGGATCGGGACATAGCTAACTATGGCTACACCTTC.

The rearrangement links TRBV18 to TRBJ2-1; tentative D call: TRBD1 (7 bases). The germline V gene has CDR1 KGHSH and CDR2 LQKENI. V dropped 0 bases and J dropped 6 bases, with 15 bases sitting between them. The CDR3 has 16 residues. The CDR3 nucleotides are TGTGCCAGCTCACCACCTTTCAGGGGGGATATCAATGAGCAGTTCTTC. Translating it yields CASSPPFRGDINEQFF.

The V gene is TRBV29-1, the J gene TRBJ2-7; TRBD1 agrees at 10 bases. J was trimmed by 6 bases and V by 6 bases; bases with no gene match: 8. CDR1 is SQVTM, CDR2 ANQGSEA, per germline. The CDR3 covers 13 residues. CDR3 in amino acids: CSVDMTGGGEQYF. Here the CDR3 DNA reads TGCAGCGTAGACATGACAGGGGGCGGCGAGCAGTACTTC.

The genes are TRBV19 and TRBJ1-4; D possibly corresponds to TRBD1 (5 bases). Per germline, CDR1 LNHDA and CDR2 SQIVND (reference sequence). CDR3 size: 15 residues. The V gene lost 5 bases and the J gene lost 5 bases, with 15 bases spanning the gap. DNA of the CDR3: TGTGCCAGTAGTCCTCGAGACAGCACGAATGAAAAACTGTTTTTT. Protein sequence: CASSPRDSTNEKLFF.

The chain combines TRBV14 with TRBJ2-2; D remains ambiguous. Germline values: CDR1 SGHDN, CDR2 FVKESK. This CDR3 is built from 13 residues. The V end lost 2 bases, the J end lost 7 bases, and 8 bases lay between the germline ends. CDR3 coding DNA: TGTGCCAGCAGCCAAAGTCGAGGCGGGGAGCTGTTTTTT. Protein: CASSQSRGGELFF.

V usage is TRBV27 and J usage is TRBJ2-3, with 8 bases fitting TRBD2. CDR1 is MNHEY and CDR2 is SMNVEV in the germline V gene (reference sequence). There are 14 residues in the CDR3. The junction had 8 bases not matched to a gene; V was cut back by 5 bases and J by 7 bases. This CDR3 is CASSPRAGANTQYF. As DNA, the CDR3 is TGTGCCAGCAGTCCCCGAGCGGGGGCGAATACGCAGTATTTT.

The DNA for the CDR3 is TGTGCCAGCAGCGTCCACGGGGCGAACACCGGGGAGCTGTTTTTT. Amino acids: CASSVHGANTGELFF. This chain connects TRBV3-1 (or the pseudogene TRBV3-2) to TRBJ2-2, with a possible D match to TRBD2 (5 bases). The length of the CDR3 is 15 residues. Germline-derived CDR1 and CDR2 are LGHDT and YNNKEL (reference sequence). Trimming left V 5 bases short and J 0 bases short, with 10 bases between.

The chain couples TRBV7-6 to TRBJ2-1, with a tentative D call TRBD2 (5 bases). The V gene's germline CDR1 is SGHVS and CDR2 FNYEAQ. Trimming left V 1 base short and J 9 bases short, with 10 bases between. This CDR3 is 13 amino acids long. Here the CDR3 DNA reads TGTGCCAGCAGCTTAGGGCTAGCAACTGAGCAGTTCTTC. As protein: CASSLGLATEQFF.

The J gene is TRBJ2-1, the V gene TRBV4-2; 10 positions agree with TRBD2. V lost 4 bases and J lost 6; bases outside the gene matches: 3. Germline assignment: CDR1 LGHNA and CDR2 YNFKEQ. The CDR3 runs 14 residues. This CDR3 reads CASSPSSGSNEQFF. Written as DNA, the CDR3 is TGTGCCAGCAGCCCATCTAGCGGGAGCAATGAGCAGTTCTTC.

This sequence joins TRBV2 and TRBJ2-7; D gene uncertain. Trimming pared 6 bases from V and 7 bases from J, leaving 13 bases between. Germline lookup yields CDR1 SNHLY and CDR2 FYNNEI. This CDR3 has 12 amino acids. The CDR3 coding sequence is TGTGCCAGCAGCGTACAGTCCCGGGAGCAGTACTTC. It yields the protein CASSVQSREQYF.